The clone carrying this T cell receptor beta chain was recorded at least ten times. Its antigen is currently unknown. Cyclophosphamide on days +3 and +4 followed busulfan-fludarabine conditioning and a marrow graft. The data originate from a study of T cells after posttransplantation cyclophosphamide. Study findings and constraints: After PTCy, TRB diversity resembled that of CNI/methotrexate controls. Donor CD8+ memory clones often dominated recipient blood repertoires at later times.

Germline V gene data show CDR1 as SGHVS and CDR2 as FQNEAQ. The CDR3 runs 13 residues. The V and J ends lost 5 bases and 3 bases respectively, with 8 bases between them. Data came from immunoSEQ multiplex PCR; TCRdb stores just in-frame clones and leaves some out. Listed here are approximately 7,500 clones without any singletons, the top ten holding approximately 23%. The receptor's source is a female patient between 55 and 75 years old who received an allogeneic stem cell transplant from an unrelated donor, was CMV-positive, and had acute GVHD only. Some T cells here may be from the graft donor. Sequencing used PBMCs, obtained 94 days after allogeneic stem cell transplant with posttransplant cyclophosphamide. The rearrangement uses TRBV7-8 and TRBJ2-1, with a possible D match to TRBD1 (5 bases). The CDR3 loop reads CASSIDSYNEQFF. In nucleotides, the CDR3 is TGTGCCAGCAGCATAGACAGCTACAATGAGCAGTTCTTC.